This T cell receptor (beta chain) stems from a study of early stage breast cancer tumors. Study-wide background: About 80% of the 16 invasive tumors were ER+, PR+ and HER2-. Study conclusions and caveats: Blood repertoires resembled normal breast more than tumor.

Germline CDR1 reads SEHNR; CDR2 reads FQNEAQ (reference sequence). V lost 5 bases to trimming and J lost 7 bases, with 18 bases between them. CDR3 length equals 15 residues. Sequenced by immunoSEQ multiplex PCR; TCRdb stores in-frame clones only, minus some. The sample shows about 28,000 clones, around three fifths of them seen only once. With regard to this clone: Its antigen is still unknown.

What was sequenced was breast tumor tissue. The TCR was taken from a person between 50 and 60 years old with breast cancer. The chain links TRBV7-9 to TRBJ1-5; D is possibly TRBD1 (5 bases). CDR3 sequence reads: CASSKGTGVNQPQHF. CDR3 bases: TGTGCCAGCAGCAAGGGGACTGGAGTAAACCAGCCCCAGCATTTT.